The 9 T cell receptor beta chains below were found in one sample sequenced in a study of shared clonotypes between healthy human individuals. Sequencing used immunoSEQ multiplex PCR; TCRdb keeps in-frame clones, though not all of them. The profile covers some 1 million clones, with about 75% appearing a single time and roughly 1.5% taken by the ten largest. Sequenced material: memory CD4+ T cells sorted from blood. Subset: CD45RA-negative fraction. Receptors were obtained from a young man in good health.

The chain links TRBV5-1 to TRBJ2-3; either TRBD1 or TRBD2 may fit D (6 bases each). The CDR3 has 16 amino acids. Germline V gene sequence: CDR1 SGHRS, CDR2 YFSETQ. Deletions cut 3 bases from V and 1 base from J, with 15 bases between. In nucleotides, the CDR3 is TGCGCCAGCAGCTCCGGGGGCAGGGGAGGCACAGATACGCAGTATTTT. Residues: CASSSGGRGGTDTQYF.

The chain links TRBV5-6 to TRBJ1-5, with TRBD1 identical over 9 bases. Unmatched junction bases numbered 7, after V lost 4 bases and J lost 2 bases. The CDR3 covers 16 residues. CDR1 and CDR2 (germline): SGHDT, YYEEEE. CDR3 nucleotide sequence: TGTGCCAGCAGCGCCACAGGGGGCAAGGGCAATCAGCCCCAGCATTTT. Translation: CASSATGGKGNQPQHF.

This clone came up once. This chain uses TRBV6-1 with TRBJ1-5, with D maybe TRBD1 (6 bases). This CDR3 has 14 amino acids. The germline V gene encodes CDR1 MNHNS and CDR2 SASEGT. Trimming took off 3 bases at V and 8 bases at J, with 14 bases between the two ends. For the CDR3, the DNA is TGTGCCAGCAGTGAGGGGACACGGGGTGAGCCCCAGCATTTT. Amino acid sequence: CASSEGTRGEPQHF.

This chain joins TRBV2 and TRBJ2-5, with D perhaps given as TRBD1 or TRBD2 (5 bases each). Germline V CDR1 and CDR2: SNHLY, FYNNEI. The CDR3 loop spans 12 amino acids. Trimming cost V 6 bases and J 12 bases, with 17 bases left between them. CDR3 loop: CASSGDGKREYF. CDR3 in DNA: TGTGCCAGCAGCGGGGACGGCAAGAGAGAGTACTTC.

This clone has more than one count but fewer than ten. The chain links TRBV28 to TRBJ2-5; 8 nucleotides agree with TRBD1. The V and J ends lost 6 bases and 4 bases, in that order; junction bases with no gene match: 7. The germline V gene has CDR1 MDHEN and CDR2 SYDVKM. The CDR3 length is 14 residues. The CDR3 DNA reads as TGTGCCAGCAGCTCGGGACAGGAAAGAGAGACCCAGTACTTC. It specifies CASSSGQERETQYF.

Details on this clone: A read error may produce the germline difference seen at one junction end. V usage is TRBV5-1 and J usage is TRBJ2-7, with 9 bases aligning to TRBD1. Germline CDR1 SGHRS, CDR2 YFSETQ. The CDR3 extends over 13 amino acids. CDR3 sequence (DNA): TGCGCCAGCAGCTCCGTGCGACAGGGGGATACCTCTTTC. As protein: CASSSVRQGDTSF.

The chain links TRBV19 to TRBJ1-5; no clear D. V lost 1 base and J 3 bases, leaving 10 bases between the germline ends. This CDR3 has 15 residues. Germline V gene data show CDR1 as LNHDA and CDR2 as SQIVND (reference sequence). CDR3: CASSIGPDYNQPQHF. CDR3 DNA: TGTGCCAGTAGTATAGGGCCGGATTACAATCAGCCCCAGCATTTT. Full variable domain (outside the CDR3, taken from reference TRBV19 and TRBJ1-5): DGGITQSPKYLFRKEGQNVTLSCEQNLNHDAMYWYRQDPGQGLRLIYYSQIVNDFQKGDIAEGYSVSREKKESFPLTVTSAQKNPTAFYLCASSIGPDYNQPQHFGDGTRLSIL.

A note on this clone: Other nucleotide sequences in the sample specify the same CDR3. CDR3 protein: CASSPGQGVGEQYF. CDR3 in DNA: TGTGCCAGCTCACCGGGACAGGGCGTAGGGGAGCAGTACTTC. V and J are TRBV18 and TRBJ2-7, with TRBD1 identical over 9 bases. J lost 7 bases, V lost 3 bases, and 7 bases had no gene match. CDR1 and CDR2 (germline): KGHSH, LQKENI. The CDR3 is 14 amino acids.

The chain combines TRBV25-1 with TRBJ2-3, with 7 bases lining up with TRBD1. The CDR3 has 14 amino acids. Losses at the gene ends were 6 bases for V and 2 bases for J; bases not matched to a gene: 5. The V gene's germline CDR1 is MGHDK and CDR2 SYGVNS. This CDR3 is CASRGQPITDTQYF. The DNA for the CDR3 is TGTGCCAGCAGGGGACAGCCGATCACAGATACGCAGTATTTT.